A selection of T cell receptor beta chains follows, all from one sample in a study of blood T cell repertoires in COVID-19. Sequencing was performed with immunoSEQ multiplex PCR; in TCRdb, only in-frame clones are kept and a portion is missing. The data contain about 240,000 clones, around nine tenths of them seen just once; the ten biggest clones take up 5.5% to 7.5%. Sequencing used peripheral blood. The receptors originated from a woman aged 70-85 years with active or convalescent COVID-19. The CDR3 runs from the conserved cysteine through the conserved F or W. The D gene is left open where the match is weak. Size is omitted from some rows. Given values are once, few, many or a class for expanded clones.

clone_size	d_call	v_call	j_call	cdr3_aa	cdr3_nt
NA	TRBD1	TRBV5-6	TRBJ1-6	CASNGQADSPLHF	TGTGCCAGCAACGGACAGGCGGATTCACCCCTCCACTTT
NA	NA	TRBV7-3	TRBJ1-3	CASSTRASSGNTIYF	TGTGCCAGCAGCACCAGGGCTAGCTCTGGAAACACCATATATTTT
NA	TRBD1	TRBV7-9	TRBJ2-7	CASSSANRGLYEQYF	TGTGCCAGCAGCTCAGCGAACAGGGGATTGTACGAGCAGTACTTC
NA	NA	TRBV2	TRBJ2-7	CASKRTGSYEQYF	TGTGCCAGCAAACGCACGGGATCCTACGAGCAGTACTTC
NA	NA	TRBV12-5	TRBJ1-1	CASGPSLVWSEAFF	TGTGCTAGTGGACCCTCTCTAGTATGGAGTGAAGCTTTCTTT
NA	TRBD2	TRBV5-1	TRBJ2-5	CASATGGAQETQYF	TGCGCCAGCGCCACCGGGGGGGCTCAAGAGACCCAGTACTTC
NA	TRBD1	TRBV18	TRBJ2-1	CASATGAYNEQFF	TGTGCCAGCGCTACAGGGGCTTACAATGAGCAGTTCTTC
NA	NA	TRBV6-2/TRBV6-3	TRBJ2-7	CASSPRAGAIDYEQYF	TGTGCCAGCAGCCCACGGGCAGGGGCCATCGACTACGAGCAGTACTTC
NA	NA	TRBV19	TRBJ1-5	CASSPAVNSNQPQHF	TGTGCCAGTAGCCCCGCGGTAAATAGCAATCAGCCCCAGCATTTT
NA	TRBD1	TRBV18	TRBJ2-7	CASSPYDRDGSYEQYF	TGTGCCAGCTCACCATACGACAGGGATGGTTCCTACGAGCAGTACTTC
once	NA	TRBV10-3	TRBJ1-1	CATNGVQNTEAFF	TGTGCCACCAACGGGGTACAGAACACTGAAGCTTTCTTT
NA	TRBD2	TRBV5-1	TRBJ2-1	CASSLVVPSGGGEQFF	TGCGCCAGCAGCTTGGTTGTGCCTAGCGGGGGTGGGGAGCAGTTCTTC
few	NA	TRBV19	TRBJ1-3	CASMRGNTIYF	TGTGCCAGTATGCGTGGAAACACCATATATTTT
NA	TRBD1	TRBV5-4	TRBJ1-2	CASRIGQGERGYTF	TGTGCCAGCAGAATCGGACAGGGGGAGAGAGGCTACACCTTC
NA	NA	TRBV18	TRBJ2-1	CASSPHENEQFF	TGTGCCAGCTCACCCCATGAGAATGAGCAGTTCTTC
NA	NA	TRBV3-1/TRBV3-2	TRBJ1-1	CASSLSMTGKEAFF	TGTGCCAGCAGCCTCTCAATGACGGGAAAGGAAGCTTTCTTT
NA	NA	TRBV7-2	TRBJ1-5	CASSLGGGNQPQHF	TGTGCCAGCAGCTTAGGGGGGGGAAATCAGCCCCAGCATTTT
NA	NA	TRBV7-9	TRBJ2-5	CASSRGVMETQYF	TGTGCCAGCAGCCGGGGTGTGATGGAGACCCAGTACTTC
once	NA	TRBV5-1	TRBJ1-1	CASSLAGRGTEAFF	TGCGCCAGCAGCTTGGCAGGGCGTGGCACTGAAGCTTTCTTT
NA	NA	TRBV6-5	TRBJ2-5	CASWVRGETQYF	TGTGCCAGCTGGGTTAGGGGGGAGACCCAGTACTTC
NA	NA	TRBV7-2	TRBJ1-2	CASSLLQVFYGYTF	TGTGCCAGCAGCTTACTACAGGTGTTCTATGGCTACACCTTC
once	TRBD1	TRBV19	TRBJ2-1	CASSTYLRDRGSNEQFF	TGTGCCAGTAGTACCTATCTACGAGACAGGGGGTCTAATGAGCAGTTCTTC
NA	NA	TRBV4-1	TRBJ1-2	CASSQILTGYYGYTF	TGCGCCAGCAGCCAAATTCTCACAGGGTACTATGGCTACACCTTC
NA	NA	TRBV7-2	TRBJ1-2	CASSLARGDYGYTF	TGTGCCAGCAGCTTAGCGCGAGGAGATTATGGCTACACCTTC
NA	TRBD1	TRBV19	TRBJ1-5	CASSTGGGHNQPQHF	TGTGCCAGTAGTACAGGGGGCGGACACAATCAGCCCCAGCATTTT
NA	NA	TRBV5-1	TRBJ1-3	CASSQAGGSGNTIYF	TGCGCCAGCAGCCAGGCGGGGGGCTCTGGAAACACCATATATTTT
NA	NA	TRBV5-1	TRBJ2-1	CASRGWGVLNEQFF	TGCGCCAGCAGGGGCTGGGGGGTATTGAATGAGCAGTTCTTC
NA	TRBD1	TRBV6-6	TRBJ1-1	CAIGTGGLWTEAFF	TGTGCCATCGGGACAGGGGGCTTGTGGACTGAAGCTTTCTTT
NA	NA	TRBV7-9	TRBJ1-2	CASSQRSGFDGYTF	TGTGCCAGCAGTCAAAGGTCAGGGTTTGATGGCTACACCTTC
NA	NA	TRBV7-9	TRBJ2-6	CASSQPEGGHGANVLTF	TGTGCCAGCAGTCAACCCGAGGGGGGGCATGGGGCCAACGTCCTGACTTTC
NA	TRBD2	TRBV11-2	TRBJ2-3	CASSLVGGGRTDTQYF	TGTGCCAGCAGCTTAGTGGGCGGGGGGCGTACAGATACGCAGTATTTT
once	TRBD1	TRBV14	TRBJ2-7	CASSRDRTYEQYF	TGTGCCAGCAGCCGGGACAGAACCTACGAGCAGTACTTC
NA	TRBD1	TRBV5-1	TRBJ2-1	CASSSDRGGGQAMWGNEQFF	TGCGCCAGCAGCTCGGACAGGGGAGGTGGGCAGGCAATGTGGGGCAATGAGCAGTTCTTC
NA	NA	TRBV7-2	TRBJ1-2	CASDGIANYGYTF	TGTGCCAGCGATGGGATAGCGAACTATGGCTACACCTTC
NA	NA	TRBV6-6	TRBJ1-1	CASSYSGGTEAFF	TGTGCCAGCAGTTACTCGGGGGGCACTGAAGCTTTCTTT
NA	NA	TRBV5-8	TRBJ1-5	CASSSGGYGAQPQHF	TGTGCCAGCAGCTCCGGGGGGTATGGGGCACAGCCCCAGCATTTT
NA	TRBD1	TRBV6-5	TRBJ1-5	CASSYVTGARGQPQHF	TGTGCCAGCAGTTACGTTACAGGGGCCCGGGGGCAGCCCCAGCATTTT
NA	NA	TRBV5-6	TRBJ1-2	CASSANPFSDLSNYGYTF	TGTGCCAGCAGCGCGAACCCATTTTCGGACTTATCTAACTATGGCTACACCTTC
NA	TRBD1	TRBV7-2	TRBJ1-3	CASSLVTGGASSGNTIYF	TGTGCCAGCAGCCTGGTAACAGGGGGCGCGTCCTCTGGAAACACCATATATTTT